One sample yielded the 22 T cell receptor beta chains listed below, sequenced in a study of cytomegalovirus exposure and HLA in healthy donors. The PCR employed 60 Vbeta primers together with 13 Jbeta primers. Generated by immunoSEQ multiplex PCR, the TCRdb table keeps only in-frame clones and is missing some. The sample gives under 300,000 clones, around 80% of which show up once; less than 8.5% is in the top ten. The sequencing input was PBMCs. All receptors come from an older woman in good health and CMV-seropositive.

V gene TRBV19 combines with J gene TRBJ1-2; TRBD1 matches at 10 bases. Losses at the gene ends were 5 bases for V and 8 bases for J; bases not matched to a gene: 11. Germline V gene lookup returns CDR1 LNHDA and CDR2 SQIVND (reference sequence). The CDR3 runs 15 residues. The CDR3 coding sequence is TGTGCCAGTAGTGTCATCCGGGACAGGGGCGGCGGCTACACCTTC. As protein: CASSVIRDRGGGYTF.

This chain uses TRBV30 with TRBJ2-1, with D tentatively TRBD2 (5 bases). CDR1 is GTSNPN, CDR2 SVGIG, per germline (reference sequence). V gave up 1 base and J gave up 2 bases, with 12 bases separating them. CDR3 length equals 15 residues. The CDR3 region has the DNA TGTGCCTGGAGTGCGAGTGGGAGTACCTACAATGAGCAGTTCTTC. Protein product: CAWSASGSTYNEQFF.

The V gene is TRBV6-6, the J gene TRBJ2-1, with TRBD1 as a possible D gene (6 bases). The V end lost 2 bases, the J end lost 8 bases, and 19 bases lay between the germline ends. Germline V gene sequence: CDR1 MNHNY, CDR2 SVGAGI (reference sequence). This CDR3 is built from 16 residues. The CDR3 reads CASSYGGPGAVDEQFF. The DNA of the CDR3 is TGTGCCAGCAGTTACGGGGGCCCCGGGGCGGTAGATGAGCAGTTCTTC.

This clone was recorded only once. The V and J genes are TRBV2 and TRBJ1-4; the match to TRBD1 covers 11 bases. J lost 7 bases, V lost 4 bases, and 5 bases had no gene match. The CDR3 spans 15 residues. Germline assignment: CDR1 SNHLY and CDR2 FYNNEI. The CDR3 coding sequence is TGTGCCAGCAGTGGGTCCGGGACAGGGGGTGAAAAACTGTTTTTT. Translation: CASSGSGTGGEKLFF.

J is TRBJ1-2 and V is TRBV10-2; D is ambiguous. From germline, CDR1 is WSHSY and CDR2 SAAADI. The V end was cut by 10 bases, the J end by 2 bases, with 17 bases between. The CDR3 is made up of 14 amino acids. CDR3 region: CATSSGVENYGYTF. The CDR3 nucleotides read TGCGCCACCTCCTCCGGGGTGGAAAACTATGGCTACACCTTC.

The chain combines TRBV6-1 with TRBJ2-7; weak D call: TRBD1 (5 bases). The CDR3 runs 14 residues. Germline CDR1 reads MNHNS; CDR2 reads SASEGT. Deletions cut 3 bases from V and 3 bases from J, with 12 bases between. The CDR3 DNA reads TGTGCCAGCAGTGAGGGGCCAGTTGACTACGAGCAGTACTTC. Translated: CASSEGPVDYEQYF.

This chain connects TRBV28 to TRBJ1-5; possible D gene TRBD1, 6 bases. The germline V gene encodes CDR1 MDHEN and CDR2 SYDVKM. Trimming removed 3 bases at V and 6 bases at J, with 18 bases between. This CDR3 is 16 amino acids long. The CDR3 protein is CASSFNPGGVGQPQHF. DNA of the CDR3: TGTGCCAGCAGTTTTAATCCGGGGGGCGTGGGTCAGCCCCAGCATTTT.

The chain employs TRBV5-1 and TRBJ2-6; TRBD1 matches at 11 bases. The ends lost 0 bases at V and 3 bases at J; junction bases unmatched: 5. CDR1 and CDR2 from the germline V gene are SGHRS and YFSETQ. CDR3 length equals 18 residues. DNA for the CDR3: TGCGCCAGCAGCTTGGACGGGACAGGGGGAAGTGGGGCCAACGTCCTGACTTTC. Its translation is CASSLDGTGGSGANVLTF.

CDR3 bases: TGCGCCAGCAGCCAAGCGGTCTTTAGCGGTAGCACAGATACGCAGTATTTT. Residues: CASSQAVFSGSTDTQYF. The V gene is TRBV4-1, the J gene TRBJ2-3; D is perhaps TRBD2 (6 bases). This CDR3 contains 17 residues. Germline V gene lookup returns CDR1 MGHRA and CDR2 YSYEKL. The V and J ends lost 1 base and 0 bases respectively, with 14 bases between them.

Only one count was recorded for this clone. The chain employs TRBV28 and TRBJ2-7, with 7 bases aligning to TRBD2. CDR1 and CDR2 from the germline V gene are MDHEN and SYDVKM. V shed 6 bases and J 11 bases; nucleotides not matched to a gene: 13. The CDR3 spans 13 residues. DNA for the CDR3: TGTGCCAGCAGCTCCGCCTCGCCGGGAGGAGAGTACTTC. Translating gives CASSSASPGGEYF.

This chain connects TRBV27 to TRBJ2-3; 13 bases line up with TRBD2. CDR3 size: 14 residues. J was trimmed by 8 bases and V by 6 bases; bases with no gene match: 5. CDR1 is MNHEY and CDR2 is SMNVEV in the germline V gene (reference sequence). This chain's CDR3 is CASRETSGRTTQYF. The CDR3, as DNA: TGTGCCAGCAGGGAGACTAGCGGGAGGACTACGCAGTATTTT.

The chain carries TRBV7-9 and TRBJ1-6, with a tentative D call TRBD1 (6 bases). The germline CDR1 and CDR2 sequences are SEHNR and FQNEAQ (reference sequence). This CDR3 comprises 13 residues. V was cut by 10 bases and J by 9 bases, with 16 bases left in between. The CDR3 region is CANQQGASSPLHF. In nucleotides, the CDR3 is TGTGCCAACCAACAGGGAGCTTCTTCACCCCTCCACTTT. Drawing the rest from reference TRBV7-9 and TRBJ1-6, the complete variable domain is DTGVSQNPRHKITKRGQNVTFRCDPISEHNRLYWYRQTLGQGPEFLTYFQNEAQLEKSRLLSDRFSAERPKGSFSTLEIQRTEQGDSAMYLCANQQGASSPLHFGNGTRLTVT.

The rearrangement links TRBV27 to TRBJ2-1; D call uncertain. CDR1 MNHEY and CDR2 SMNVEV come from the germline V gene (reference sequence). Trimming shortened V by 3 bases and J by 5 bases, and 5 bases separated the two germline ends. CDR3 length: 12 residues. CDR3 in amino acids: CASSFFNNEQFF. CDR3 DNA: TGTGCCAGCAGTTTTTTTAACAATGAGCAGTTCTTC.

The table lists this clone with a count of one. The chain joins TRBV7-9 to TRBJ1-3; no definite D call. Germline assignment: CDR1 SEHNR and CDR2 FQNEAQ (reference sequence). The V and J ends lost 5 bases and 0 bases respectively, with 5 bases between them. The CDR3 spans 13 residues. As DNA, the CDR3 is TGTGCCAGCAGCCCCGGCTCTGGAAACACCATATATTTT. It encodes CASSPGSGNTIYF.

The gene calls are TRBV5-1 and TRBJ1-3, with D perhaps TRBD1 (6 bases). With 7 bases removed from V and 1 base from J, the gap between germline ends came to 15 bases. Germline-derived CDR1 and CDR2 are SGHRS and YFSETQ. This CDR3 is built from 15 residues. CDR3: CASHRDPWSGNTIYF. In nucleotides, the CDR3 is TGCGCCAGCCACAGGGATCCCTGGTCTGGAAACACCATATATTTT.

In its sample, this clone was seen once. The chain links TRBV19 to TRBJ2-7; the D gene is possibly TRBD1 (6 bases). Germline loops: CDR1 LNHDA, CDR2 SQIVND (reference sequence). The CDR3 is 15 residues long. The ends were cut back, 2 bases at V and 2 bases at J, with 13 bases in the middle. The DNA of the CDR3 is TGTGCCAGTAGTATAAAGTCAGGGGCGACCTACGAGCAGTACTTC. This encodes CASSIKSGATYEQYF.

V is TRBV6-5 and J is TRBJ1-3, with unresolved D. The germline V gene has CDR1 MNHEY and CDR2 SVGAGI. CDR3 length equals 15 residues. The V and J ends lost 0 bases and 8 bases respectively, with 14 bases between them. The CDR3 reads CASSYSGIMRDTIYF. For the CDR3, the DNA is TGTGCCAGCAGTTACTCCGGGATAATGAGGGACACCATATATTTT.

The chain is built from TRBV19 and TRBJ1-5; 9 nucleotides agree with TRBD1. With V trimmed by 9 bases and J by 6 bases, 12 bases remained unmatched. The CDR3 loop spans 15 amino acids. Germline-derived CDR1 and CDR2 are LNHDA and SQIVND (reference sequence). The CDR3 is CASKSPGQGGQPQHF. In DNA form, the CDR3 reads TGTGCCAGCAAAAGCCCGGGACAGGGCGGTCAGCCCCAGCATTTT.

The chain carries TRBV28 and TRBJ2-7; 7 bases line up with TRBD1. V gave up 6 bases and J gave up 5 bases; unmatched junction bases: 7. The germline V gene has CDR1 MDHEN and CDR2 SYDVKM. The CDR3 is 13 amino acids. The DNA for the CDR3 is TGTGCCAGCAGGAAGACAGGGATAGACGAGCAGTACTTC. It yields the protein CASRKTGIDEQYF.

V usage is TRBV28 and J usage is TRBJ1-5; TRBD1 is a possible D gene (5 bases). CDR1 and CDR2 (germline): MDHEN, SYDVKM. V was clipped by 1 base and J by 2 bases, with 6 bases between them. There are 14 residues in the CDR3. The CDR3 loop is CASSLLQGNQPQHF. The CDR3, as DNA: TGTGCCAGCAGTTTATTACAGGGCAATCAGCCCCAGCATTTT. The whole variable domain, filled in from reference TRBV28 and TRBJ1-5, reads DVKVTQSSRYLVKRTGEKVFLECVQDMDHENMFWYRQDPGLGLRLIYFSYDVKMKEKGDIPEGYSVSREKKERFSLILESASTNQTSMYLCASSLLQGNQPQHFGDGTRLSIL.

The genes are TRBV11-2 and TRBJ2-1; 15 bases match TRBD2. V trimming: 10 bases; J trimming: 0 bases; junction bases outside the gene matches: 10. Germline V gives CDR1 SGHAT, CDR2 FQNNGV. The CDR3 runs to 18 residues. The CDR3 sequence: CAILRTSGREASYNEQFF. For the CDR3, the DNA is TGTGCCATCCTTCGGACTAGCGGGAGGGAAGCCTCCTACAATGAGCAGTTCTTC. The full variable domain, its missing parts supplied by reference TRBV11-2 and TRBJ2-1, is EAGVAQSPRYKIIEKRQSVAFWCNPISGHATLYWYQQILGQGPKLLIQFQNNGVVDDSQLPKDRFSAERLKGVDSTLKIQPAKLEDSAVYLCAILRTSGREASYNEQFFGPGTRLTVL.

This clone was seen just once. The chain employs TRBV6-5 and TRBJ1-5; 7 bases align to TRBD1. V was pared by 5 bases and J by 7 bases, with 5 bases of the junction left unmatched. The CDR3 contains 13 residues. Germline CDR1 is MNHEY and CDR2 is SVGAGI. The CDR3 region is CASSTGVLQPQHF. The CDR3 DNA reads TGTGCCAGCAGTACAGGGGTTTTACAGCCCCAGCATTTT.